This T cell receptor beta chain was recovered during a study of blood T cell repertoires in COVID-19. Study details: Acute-phase and convalescent COVID-19 samples originated in the United States, Italy and Spain.

The table came from immunoSEQ multiplex PCR; TCRdb's copy has only in-frame clones and leaves some out. The sample shows approximately 160,000 clones, over 65% of them seen only once. Living in about two dozen US areas, the participants were between roughly 18 and 90 years of age. Clinical history as reported by participants underpinned cohort assignment. The recovered donors of Cohort 3 showed two negative PCRs, clearance, or symptom resolution. This clone has more than one count but fewer than ten. This clonotype originated in a woman in her fifties or sixties who had recovered from COVID-19. The specimen sequenced was PBMCs or T cells enriched from blood (not recorded which).

The CDR3 is CARGEGETQYF. The DNA for the CDR3 is TGTGCCCGAGGGGAGGGGGAGACCCAGTACTTC. The chain links TRBV30 to TRBJ2-5; 7 nucleotides match TRBD2. Unmatched junction bases numbered 5, after V lost 8 bases and J lost 5 bases. The CDR3 runs 11 residues. Germline V lookup: CDR1 GTSNPN, CDR2 SVGIG (reference sequence).